This TCR beta chain comes out of a study of blood T cell repertoires in COVID-19. On the study more broadly: Collection of acute and convalescent COVID-19 samples took place in the United States, Italy and Spain. Sources were T cells, B-cell-depleted T cells, or PBMCs; the material itself was cDNA or gDNA.

Profiling relied on immunoSEQ multiplex PCR, and the TCRdb table lists in-frame clones only, not all of them. Of over 150,000 clones listed, more than 70% were seen once; the top ten hold 13% to 15%. Looked up from germline, CDR1 is PRHDT and CDR2 is FYEKMQ (reference sequence). This CDR3 spans 16 amino acids. V lost 5 bases, J lost 1 base, and 9 bases stayed unmatched. The receptor was derived from a man aged 18 to 29 with active or convalescent COVID-19. Sequenced material: peripheral blood. This chain links TRBV13 with TRBJ2-3; 7 bases are shared with TRBD2. In nucleotides, the CDR3 is TGTGCCAGCAGCAAACTAGCGATCTTAGGCACAGATACGCAGTATTTT. Translated: CASSKLAILGTDTQYF.